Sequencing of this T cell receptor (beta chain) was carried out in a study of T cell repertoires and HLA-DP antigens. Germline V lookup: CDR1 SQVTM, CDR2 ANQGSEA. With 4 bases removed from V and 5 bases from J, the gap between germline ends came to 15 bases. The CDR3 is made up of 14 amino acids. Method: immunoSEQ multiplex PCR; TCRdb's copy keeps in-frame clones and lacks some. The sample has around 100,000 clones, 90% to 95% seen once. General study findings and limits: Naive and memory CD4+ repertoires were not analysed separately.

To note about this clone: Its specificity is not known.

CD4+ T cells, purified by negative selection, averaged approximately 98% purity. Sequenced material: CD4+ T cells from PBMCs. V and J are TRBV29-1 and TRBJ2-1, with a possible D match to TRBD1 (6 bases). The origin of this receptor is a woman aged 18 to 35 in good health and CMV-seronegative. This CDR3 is CSVALTGTNNEQFF. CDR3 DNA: TGCAGCGTTGCCCTAACAGGGACCAACAATGAGCAGTTCTTC.